Shown below are 22 T cell receptor beta chains from a single sample sequenced in a study of Graves' ophthalmopathy and Graves' hyperthyroidism. For repertoire sequencing, the TCR beta CDR3 regions were amplified from RNA transcripts. Amplification began with first-round RT-PCR using HTBI primers, then second-round multiplex PCR was performed. MiXCR, applied by TCRdb to the multiplex PCR reads, yields one record per CDR3 protein. Of approximately 460,000 distinct CDR3 sequences listed, over 13% were seen once; the top ten hold 8% to 10%. Sequenced material: blood. The origin of the receptors is a woman in her thirties with Graves' ophthalmopathy.

This clonotype appeared many times. The V and J genes are TRBV11-2 and TRBJ2-7; tentative D call: TRBD1 (5 bases). There are 15 residues in the CDR3. Germline V gene sequence: CDR1 SGHAT, CDR2 FQNNGV. V shed 1 base and J shed 1 base, with 11 bases lying between them. The CDR3 DNA is TGTGCCAGCAGCTTAGGGGCAGGGCGGTCCTACGAGCAGTACTTC. Translating gives CASSLGAGRSYEQYF.

About this clonotype: At one of its ends the junction is not consistent with the germline gene, which may arise from a read error. This chain connects TRBV13 to TRBJ2-4, with a weak D call TRBD1 (5 bases). The CDR3 sequence is 15 residues long. Germline CDR1 is PRHDT and CDR2 is FYEKMQ (reference sequence). The CDR3 is CASSSLAGSANIKYF. The DNA of the CDR3 is TGTGCCAGCAGCTCTTTGGCAGGGTCGGCAAACATTAAGTACTTC.

This clonotype has at least ten counts. V usage is TRBV11-2 and J usage is TRBJ2-5; 11 bases match TRBD1. The CDR3 is 14 residues long. Germline values: CDR1 SGHAT, CDR2 FQNNGV. J lost 5 bases, V lost 5 bases, and 4 bases had no gene match. CDR3 nucleotides: TGTGCCAGCAGCGAAGGACAGGGGGCCGAGACCCAGTACTTC. It encodes CASSEGQGAETQYF.

This clonotype was counted between two and nine times. A junction boundary mismatches the germline segment, possibly from a read error. V usage is TRBV12-3 or TRBV12-4 and J usage is TRBJ1-6, with TRBD1 identical over 7 bases. The CDR3 covers 15 residues. CDR3 coding DNA: TGTGCCAGCAGTTTGGGAGGGGGCTCTAAGTCACACCTCCACTTT. Residues: CASSLGGGSKSHLHF.

This clonotype was detected many times. The rearrangement links TRBV11-2 to TRBJ2-7, with a tentative D call TRBD2 (6 bases). Per germline, CDR1 SGHAT and CDR2 FQNNGV. The length of the CDR3 is 18 residues. Trimming removed 2 bases from V and 1 base from J, with 21 bases in between. In nucleotides, the CDR3 is TGTGCCAGCAGCTTAAGGCCTCGCAGGTCCGGGAGTTCCTACGAGCAGTACTTC. It specifies CASSLRPRRSGSSYEQYF.

This clonotype was picked up many times. At one end the junction does not follow the germline gene, possibly because of a read error. This sequence joins TRBV7-8 and TRBJ1-5; D remains ambiguous. Looked up from germline, CDR1 is SGHVS and CDR2 is FQNEAQ. The CDR3 has 14 residues. For the CDR3, the DNA is TGTACCAGCAGCCACCCCCTCTCGGAACAGCCCCAGCATTTT. Encoded protein: CTSSHPLSEQPQHF.

This clonotype was detected a few times. The chain links TRBV6-5 to TRBJ1-2; TRBD1 might be the D (6 bases). V lost 0 bases and J lost 1, with 12 bases in between. This CDR3 comprises 16 residues. Germline assignment: CDR1 MNHEY and CDR2 SVGAGI. The CDR3 is CASSYSSGEVNYGYTF. The CDR3 DNA reads as TGTGCCAGCAGTTACTCGTCAGGGGAAGTTAACTATGGCTACACCTTC.

This clonotype was counted at least ten times. The V and J genes are TRBV29-1 and TRBJ2-4; 11 bases line up with TRBD2. J gave up 4 bases and V 7 bases, and 12 bases lay outside the gene matches. Germline CDR1 reads SQVTM; CDR2 reads ANQGSEA. The length of the CDR3 is 16 residues. Here the CDR3 reads CSARGVAGGGKNIQYF. The CDR3 DNA is TGCAGCGCCCGAGGGGTAGCGGGAGGGGGGAAAAACATTCAGTACTTC.

The chain has TRBV12-3 or TRBV12-4 and TRBJ2-7; 7 bases are shared with TRBD1. V lost 5 bases to trimming and J lost 5 bases; unmatched junction nucleotides: 6. There are 13 residues in the CDR3. In DNA, the CDR3 is TGTGCCAGCAGTCAGACAGGGCACCACGAGCAGTACTTC. Translating it yields CASSQTGHHEQYF.

The chain recombines TRBV20-1 with TRBJ2-2, with TRBD1 as a possible D gene (6 bases). In germline, CDR1 is DFQATT, CDR2 SNEGSKA (reference sequence). There are 16 residues in the CDR3. V gave up 0 bases and J gave up 5 bases, with 16 bases separating them. The CDR3 is CSARDVRQAATGELFF. CDR3 DNA sequence: TGCAGTGCTAGAGATGTAAGACAGGCGGCGACCGGGGAGCTGTTTTTT.

This clonotype was found many times. The chain recombines TRBV6-1 with TRBJ2-7; 9 nucleotides align to TRBD1. This CDR3 has 12 residues. V lost 6 bases, J lost 6 bases, and 3 bases stayed unmatched. Germline V gives CDR1 MNHNS, CDR2 SASEGT. DNA of the CDR3: TGTGCCAGCAGGAGACAGGGGGGCGAGCAGTACTTC. It yields the protein CASRRQGGEQYF.

The chain has TRBV6-1 and TRBJ1-1; no definite D call. The germline V gene encodes CDR1 MNHNS and CDR2 SASEGT. The V and J ends lost 7 bases and 0 bases respectively, with 12 bases between them. This CDR3 is built from 14 residues. The CDR3 coding sequence is TGTGCCAGCATTCACAGATCCATGAACACTGAAGCTTTCTTT. Amino acid sequence: CASIHRSMNTEAFF.

Note on this clonotype: Because it lacks the conserved phenylalanine or tryptophan at the end, this CDR3 is likely a read error. The chain recombines TRBV7-8 with TRBJ2-7; 8 positions match TRBD2. V dropped 1 base and J dropped 2; count of bases not matched to a gene: 7. From germline, CDR1 is SGHVS and CDR2 FQNEAQ. The CDR3 totals 16 residues. The DNA of the CDR3 is TGTGCCAGCAGCTTAGGTGGACTAGCAAGTCCCTACGAGCAGTACCTC. Its translation: CASSLGGLASPYEQYL.

This clonotype was counted at least ten times. This sequence joins TRBV30 and TRBJ1-2; D unclear. Trimming removed 2 bases from V and 0 bases from J, with 25 bases in between. Germline V gene lookup returns CDR1 GTSNPN and CDR2 SVGIG (reference sequence). The length of the CDR3 is 19 residues. Here the CDR3 reads CAWSPYGGFWGATNYGYTF. CDR3 sequence (DNA): TGTGCCTGGAGTCCGTATGGCGGGTTTTGGGGAGCCACTAACTATGGCTACACCTTC.

V usage is TRBV12-3 or TRBV12-4 and J usage is TRBJ2-7; 13 bases are shared with TRBD2. The CDR3 sequence is 14 residues long. J gave up 6 bases and V 5 bases, and 4 bases lay outside the gene matches. The CDR3 protein is CASSPLAGGPEQYF. Written as DNA, the CDR3 is TGTGCCAGCAGTCCACTAGCGGGAGGGCCCGAGCAGTACTTC.

This clonotype was detected only once. The V call is TRBV24-1, the J call TRBJ2-5; D remains ambiguous. Per germline, CDR1 KGHDR and CDR2 SFDVKD. Trimming pared 4 bases from V and 6 bases from J, leaving 5 bases between. The CDR3 covers 11 residues. The CDR3 region is CATSDRQTQYF. In DNA form, the CDR3 reads TGTGCCACCAGTGACCGACAGACCCAGTACTTC.

This clonotype was counted many times. The chain couples TRBV7-3 to TRBJ2-2; 8 bases line up with TRBD1. V shed 5 bases and J 4 bases; nucleotides not matched to a gene: 6. The CDR3 extends over 15 amino acids. Germline V CDR1 and CDR2: SGHTA, FQGTGA. CDR3 in DNA: TGTGCCAGCAGCCCCGGGACAGGAGTCACCGGGGAGCTGTTTTTT. Translation gives CASSPGTGVTGELFF.

As concerns this clonotype: Since the CDR3 does not end with the conserved phenylalanine or tryptophan, this likely comes from a read error. The chain couples TRBV20-1 to TRBJ2-2; D remains ambiguous. The V end lost 5 bases, the J end lost 1 base, and 11 bases lay between the germline ends. Germline CDR1 is DFQATT and CDR2 is SNEGSKA (reference sequence). This CDR3 is built from 14 residues. CDR3 coding DNA: TGCAGTGCTCCCCTTCCCGGGAACACCGGGGAGCTGTTTTAT. Residues: CSAPLPGNTGELFY.

This clonotype was detected a few times. The V gene is TRBV10-3, the J gene TRBJ2-3; possible D gene TRBD2, 6 bases. CDR1 and CDR2 (germline): ENHRY, SYGVKD. CDR3 length: 14 residues. The V end lost 7 bases, the J end lost 3 bases, and 14 bases lay between the germline ends. For the CDR3, the DNA is TGTGCCATCACTGGGGGGACTGGGACAGATACGCAGTATTTT. Protein: CAITGGTGTDTQYF.

In its sample, this clonotype was seen many times. This rearrangement joins TRBV15 to TRBJ1-5, with D tentatively TRBD1 (6 bases). Germline V CDR1 and CDR2: LNHNV, YYDKDF (reference sequence). The CDR3 is 15 residues long. The V end lost 3 bases, the J end lost 6 bases, and 15 bases lay between the germline ends. The DNA of the CDR3 is TGTGCCACCAGCAGTAGGGGCAGGGGAGGTCAGCCCCAGCATTTT. This sequence encodes CATSSRGRGGQPQHF.

Ten or more counts support this clonotype. V gene TRBV12-3 or TRBV12-4 combines with J gene TRBJ1-1; D gene ambiguous. The CDR3 is 17 residues long. V shed 5 bases and J shed 3 bases, with 22 bases lying between them. The chain's CDR3 is CASSNNPARRWDTEAFF. The CDR3 DNA is TGTGCCAGCAGTAACAATCCCGCGAGACGGTGGGACACTGAAGCTTTCTTT.

This clonotype has more than one count but fewer than ten. This chain connects TRBV4-1 to TRBJ1-5, with a weak D call TRBD1 (5 bases). Between the trimmed V and J ends, which lost 4 bases and 4 bases, there was a span of 17 bases. CDR1 is MGHRA and CDR2 is YSYEKL in the germline V gene. The length of the CDR3 is 16 residues. The CDR3 region has the DNA TGCGCCAGCAGCCTAACCTCCGGGACGGTAAATCAGCCCCAGCATTTT. It is translated as CASSLTSGTVNQPQHF.